The 6 T cell receptor beta chains reported below all come from one sample, sequenced in a study of vaccination effects on CD4 cells after COVID-19. The method was immunoSEQ multiplex PCR; TCRdb's version includes in-frame clones alone and lacks a portion of them. The table has under 55,000 clones, less than 85% seen once; the top ten hold 6% to 7%. Once cultured for roughly 10 days, the cells underwent separation to obtain CD4+ T cells. Every participant took two doses of the BNT162b2 or mRNA-1273 vaccine. What these receptors recognize is not known. This sample comprised CD4+ T cells from PBMCs cultured without peptide, obtained after COVID-19 vaccination. These receptors all come from a human donor who received a COVID-19 vaccine.

The chain combines TRBV2 with TRBJ2-7, with 8 bases fitting TRBD1. The CDR3 runs to 14 residues. V lost 8 bases and J lost 6; bases outside the gene matches: 12. The germline V gene encodes CDR1 SNHLY and CDR2 FYNNEI. CDR3 sequence: CASRGQGRAGEQYF. CDR3 DNA sequence: TGTGCCAGCCGAGGACAGGGAAGGGCCGGCGAGCAGTACTTC.

This chain uses TRBV19 with TRBJ2-1; possible D gene TRBD2, 6 bases. This CDR3 has 16 residues. Germline V gene lookup returns CDR1 LNHDA and CDR2 SQIVND (reference sequence). Trimming removed 8 bases at V and 8 bases at J, with 25 bases between. The CDR3 reads CASAPDTGLTGYEQFF. In nucleotides, the CDR3 is TGTGCCAGTGCCCCAGACACTGGACTAACTGGGTATGAGCAGTTCTTC. Full variable domain (missing parts from reference TRBV19 and TRBJ2-1): DGGITQSPKYLFRKEGQNVTLSCEQNLNHDAMYWYRQDPGQGLRLIYYSQIVNDFQKGDIAEGYSVSREKKESFPLTVTSAQKNPTAFYLCASAPDTGLTGYEQFFGPGTRLTVL.

V gene TRBV18 combines with J gene TRBJ2-7, with D hard to call. The germline V gene encodes CDR1 KGHSH and CDR2 LQKENI. The CDR3 is made up of 12 amino acids. V lost 6 bases to trimming and J lost 0 bases, with 6 bases between them. The CDR3 loop is CASSDSSYEQYF. The CDR3 DNA reads as TGTGCCAGCTCTGACTCCTCCTACGAGCAGTACTTC.

This chain joins TRBV6-1 and TRBJ1-1; no reliable D call. The germline V and J ends were trimmed by 2 bases and 0 bases, with 19 bases remaining between them. The CDR3 sequence is 18 residues long. CDR1 is MNHNS and CDR2 is SASEGT in the germline V gene. The CDR3 DNA is TGTGCCAGCAGTGAATATCTCGGTTTGGGTCAGTTGAACACTGAAGCTTTCTTT. Its protein is CASSEYLGLGQLNTEAFF.

The chain is built from TRBV5-1 and TRBJ2-5; D call uncertain. Trimming removed 4 bases at V and 1 base at J, with 11 bases between. Germline CDR1 SGHRS, CDR2 YFSETQ. There are 14 residues in the CDR3. CDR3 in amino acids: CASSPDPSQETQYF. The DNA for the CDR3 is TGCGCCAGCAGCCCGGACCCTTCCCAAGAGACCCAGTACTTC. Variable domain in full (rest from reference TRBV5-1 and TRBJ2-5): KAGVTQTPRYLIKTRGQQVTLSCSPISGHRSVSWYQQTPGQGLQFLFEYFSETQRNKGNFPGRFSGRQFSNSRSEMNVSTLELGDSALYLCASSPDPSQETQYFGPGTRLLVL.

The rearrangement uses TRBV7-9 and TRBJ1-2; D not certain. The V gene lost 1 base and the J gene lost 8 bases, with 14 bases spanning the gap. The CDR3 totals 14 residues. The germline V gene has CDR1 SEHNR and CDR2 FQNEAQ (reference sequence). CDR3 sequence (DNA): TGTGCCAGCAGCTTAGAGGGTTGGATGAGCGGCTACACCTTC. As protein: CASSLEGWMSGYTF. The variable domain in full, with the rest retrieved from reference TRBV7-9 and TRBJ1-2, is DTGVSQNPRHKITKRGQNVTFRCDPISEHNRLYWYRQTLGQGPEFLTYFQNEAQLEKSRLLSDRFSAERPKGSFSTLEIQRTEQGDSAMYLCASSLEGWMSGYTFGSGTRLTVV.